The present T cell receptor (beta chain) was sequenced within a study of human T cells and chemical hapten exposure. Overall study: Weekly diphenylcyclopropenone doses were given to patients' scalps across the approximately 23-week study. Mainly, slight library volume differences in the pool made TCR yields vary. A patient group, mainly female, showed alopecia areata, totalis or universalis. Study-level results: Significantly greater numbers of large CDR3 similarity clusters came from expanded TCRs than from controls.

There are a few counts of this clonotype. Its antigen is as yet unknown. Time point given: patch test 1, 2 weeks after DPC sensitization. Treatment of the sample: therapeutic diphenylcyclopropenone sensitization with weekly scalp DPC. TCRdb reprocessed the RACE reads via MiXCR and lists one record per CDR3 protein. Among about 360,000 distinct CDR3 sequences listed, 5.5% to 8% were seen once. This CDR3 has 13 residues. V gave up 10 bases and J gave up 0 bases, with 12 bases separating them. Germline V gene sequence: CDR1 SGHVS, CDR2 FQNEAQ. The chain employs TRBV7-8 and TRBJ1-1; TRBD1 might be the D (5 bases). The source material was whole blood, sampled in connection with sensitization to the hapten diphenylcyclopropenone (DPC). The receptor's source is a woman aged 18-29 years with alopecia areata. Some clones in this sample may be carry-over from other donors' samples. The CDR3 region has the DNA TGTGCCACCGGGCAGGGCATGAACACTGAAGCTTTCTTT. The encoded protein is CATGQGMNTEAFF.